The entry that follows covers one T cell receptor (beta chain) sequence. Its target is not known. This sample stems from a study of memory CD4+ T cells and cytomegalovirus serostatus. Broader study findings: Repertoires predicted CMV serostatus with median bootstrapped AUC of about 0.96.

Here immunoSEQ multiplex PCR was the method, and the copy in TCRdb shows in-frame clones only, minus some. The sample yields under 40,000 clones, roughly 78% seen once. The sort gate was single viable CD3+CD4+CD8-CD45RO+ cells for memory CD4+ T cells. The germline CDR1 and CDR2 sequences are LNHDA and SQIVND (reference sequence). The CDR3 has 15 residues. V lost 5 bases to trimming and J lost 0 bases, with 13 bases between them. This TCR was recovered from an adult in good health and CMV-seropositive. V and J are TRBV19 and TRBJ1-1; tentative D call: TRBD1 (5 bases). The sample consisted of memory CD4+ T cells from blood. CDR3 protein: CASSRGLGVNTEAFF. The CDR3 DNA sequence: TGTGCCAGTAGTCGAGGCTTGGGGGTGAACACTGAAGCTTTCTTT. Complete variable domain (other parts from reference TRBV19 and TRBJ1-1): DGGITQSPKYLFRKEGQNVTLSCEQNLNHDAMYWYRQDPGQGLRLIYYSQIVNDFQKGDIAEGYSVSREKKESFPLTVTSAQKNPTAFYLCASSRGLGVNTEAFFGQGTRLTVV.